The present TCR beta chain was sequenced within a study of post-analysis software for immune sequencing data. The overall study: Recorded subtypes: relapsing-remitting, secondary progressive, progressive-relapsing; some patients unannotated.

Unique molecular identifiers were carried by the TCR beta cDNA libraries. TCRdb re-called the PCR reads with MiXCR, one entry per CDR3 protein. The table has under 900,000 distinct CDR3 sequences, roughly half seen once; the top ten hold about 4.5%. CDR1 and CDR2 (germline): SEHNR, FQNEAQ (reference sequence). The CDR3 runs 17 residues. Study-wide points: Compared with controls, patients had more of about 5 TRBV segments, including TRBV5-6, TRBV5-1 and TRBV20-1. Relative to controls, patients with multiple sclerosis showed significantly lower normalized Chao1 diversity.

This clonotype was observed once. Its antigen is unknown. An end of the junction does not agree with germline; a read error may underlie this. The receptor was isolated from a girl aged 5 to 17 with multiple sclerosis. V is TRBV7-9 and J is TRBJ2-6, with 10 nucleotides matching TRBD1. The sample consisted of blood. The CDR3: CASSFRDRGSGANVRTF. The CDR3 DNA is TGTGCCAGCAGCTTTAGGGACAGGGGATCTGGGGCCAACGTCCGGACTTTC.